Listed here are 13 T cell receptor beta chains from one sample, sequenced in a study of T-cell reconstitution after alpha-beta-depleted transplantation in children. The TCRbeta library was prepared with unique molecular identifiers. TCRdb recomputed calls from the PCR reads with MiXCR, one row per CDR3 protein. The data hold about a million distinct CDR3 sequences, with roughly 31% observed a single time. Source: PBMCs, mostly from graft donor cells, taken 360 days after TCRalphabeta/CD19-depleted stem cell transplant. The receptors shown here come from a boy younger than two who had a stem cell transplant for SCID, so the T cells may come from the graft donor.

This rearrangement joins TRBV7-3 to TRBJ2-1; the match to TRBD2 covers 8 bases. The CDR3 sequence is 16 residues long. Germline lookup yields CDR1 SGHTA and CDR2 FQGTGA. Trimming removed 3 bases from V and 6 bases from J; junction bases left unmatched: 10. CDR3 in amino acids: CASSFGGTSLSNEQFF. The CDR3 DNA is TGTGCCAGCAGCTTCGGGGGGACTAGTCTAAGCAATGAGCAGTTCTTC.

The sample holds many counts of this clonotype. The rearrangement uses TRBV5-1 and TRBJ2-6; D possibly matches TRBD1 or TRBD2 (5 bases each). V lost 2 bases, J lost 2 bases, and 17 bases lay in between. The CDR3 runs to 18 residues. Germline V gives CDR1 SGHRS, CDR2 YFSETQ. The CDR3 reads CASSLSVGAKAGANVLTF. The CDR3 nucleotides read TGCGCCAGCAGCTTAAGTGTCGGGGCCAAGGCTGGGGCCAACGTCCTGACTTTC.

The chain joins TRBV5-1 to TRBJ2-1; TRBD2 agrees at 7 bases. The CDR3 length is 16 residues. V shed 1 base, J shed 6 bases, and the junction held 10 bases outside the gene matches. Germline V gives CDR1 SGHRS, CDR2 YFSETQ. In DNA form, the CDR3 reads TGCGCCAGCAGCTTGTCTTCCCCCGGGGGGATCAATGAGCAGTTCTTC. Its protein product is CASSLSSPGGINEQFF.

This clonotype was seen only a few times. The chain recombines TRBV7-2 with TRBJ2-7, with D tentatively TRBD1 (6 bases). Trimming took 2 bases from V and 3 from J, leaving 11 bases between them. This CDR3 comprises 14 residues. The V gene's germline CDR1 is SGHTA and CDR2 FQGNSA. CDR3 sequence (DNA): TGTGCCAGCAGCTTAACGCAGGGGATCTACGAGCAGTACTTC. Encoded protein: CASSLTQGIYEQYF.

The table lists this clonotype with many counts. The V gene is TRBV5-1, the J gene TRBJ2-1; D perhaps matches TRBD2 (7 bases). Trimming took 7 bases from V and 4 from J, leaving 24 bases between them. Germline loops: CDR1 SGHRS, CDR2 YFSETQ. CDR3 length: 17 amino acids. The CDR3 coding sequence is TGCGCCAGCGGGTCCGAGAAGAGGGGGGGAGGATACAATGAGCAGTTCTTC. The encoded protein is CASGSEKRGGGYNEQFF. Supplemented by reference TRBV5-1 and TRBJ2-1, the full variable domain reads KAGVTQTPRYLIKTRGQQVTLSCSPISGHRSVSWYQQTPGQGLQFLFEYFSETQRNKGNFPGRFSGRQFSNSRSEMNVSTLELGDSALYLCASGSEKRGGGYNEQFFGPGTRLTVL.

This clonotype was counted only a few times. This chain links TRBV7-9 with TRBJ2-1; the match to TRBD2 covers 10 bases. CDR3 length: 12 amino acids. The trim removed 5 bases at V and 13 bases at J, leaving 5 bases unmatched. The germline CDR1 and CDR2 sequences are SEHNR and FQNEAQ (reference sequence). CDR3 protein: CASSPRTSGQFF. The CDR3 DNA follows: TGTGCCAGCAGCCCCCGGACTAGCGGACAGTTCTTC.

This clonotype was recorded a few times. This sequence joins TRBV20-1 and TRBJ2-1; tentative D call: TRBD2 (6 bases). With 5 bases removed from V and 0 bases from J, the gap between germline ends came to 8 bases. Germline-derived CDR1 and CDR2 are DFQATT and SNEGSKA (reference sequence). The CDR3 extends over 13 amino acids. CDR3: CSADGSSYNEQFF. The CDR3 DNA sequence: TGCAGTGCTGACGGGAGCTCCTACAATGAGCAGTTCTTC.

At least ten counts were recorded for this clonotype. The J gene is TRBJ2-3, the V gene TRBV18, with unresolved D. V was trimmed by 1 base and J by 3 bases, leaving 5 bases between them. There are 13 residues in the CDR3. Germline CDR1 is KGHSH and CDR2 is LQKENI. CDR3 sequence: CASSPRQTDTQYF. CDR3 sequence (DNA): TGTGCCAGCTCACCACGCCAGACAGATACGCAGTATTTT.

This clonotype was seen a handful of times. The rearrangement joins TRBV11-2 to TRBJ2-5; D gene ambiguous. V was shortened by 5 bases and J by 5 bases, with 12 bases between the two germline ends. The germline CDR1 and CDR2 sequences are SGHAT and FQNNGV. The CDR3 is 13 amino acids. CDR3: CASSPPPEETQYF. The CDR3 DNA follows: TGTGCCAGCAGCCCCCCACCGGAGGAGACCCAGTACTTC.

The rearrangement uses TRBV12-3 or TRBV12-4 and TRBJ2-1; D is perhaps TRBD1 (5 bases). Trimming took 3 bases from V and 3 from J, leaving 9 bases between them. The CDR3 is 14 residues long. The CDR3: CASSFRVFYNEQFF. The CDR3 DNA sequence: TGTGCCAGCAGTTTCAGGGTCTTCTACAATGAGCAGTTCTTC.

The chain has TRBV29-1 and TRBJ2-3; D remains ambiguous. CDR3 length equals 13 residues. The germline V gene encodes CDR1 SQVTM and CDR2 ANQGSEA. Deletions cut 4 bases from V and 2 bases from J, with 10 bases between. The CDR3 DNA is TGCAGCGTTGTAAGCGATCCCACAGATACGCAGTATTTT. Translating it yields CSVVSDPTDTQYF.

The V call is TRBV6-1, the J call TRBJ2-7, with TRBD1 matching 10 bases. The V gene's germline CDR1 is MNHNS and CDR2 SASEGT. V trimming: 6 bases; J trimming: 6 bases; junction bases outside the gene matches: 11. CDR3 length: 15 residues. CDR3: CASRNPGTGDGEQYF. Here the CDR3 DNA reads TGTGCCAGCAGGAACCCCGGGACAGGGGATGGCGAGCAGTACTTC.

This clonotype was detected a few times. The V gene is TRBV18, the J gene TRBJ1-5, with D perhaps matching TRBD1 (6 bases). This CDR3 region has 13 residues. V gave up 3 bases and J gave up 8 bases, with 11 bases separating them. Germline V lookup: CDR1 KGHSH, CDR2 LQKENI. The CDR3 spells CASSPTGDKPQHF. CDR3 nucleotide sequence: TGTGCCAGCTCACCGACAGGTGATAAGCCCCAGCATTTT.